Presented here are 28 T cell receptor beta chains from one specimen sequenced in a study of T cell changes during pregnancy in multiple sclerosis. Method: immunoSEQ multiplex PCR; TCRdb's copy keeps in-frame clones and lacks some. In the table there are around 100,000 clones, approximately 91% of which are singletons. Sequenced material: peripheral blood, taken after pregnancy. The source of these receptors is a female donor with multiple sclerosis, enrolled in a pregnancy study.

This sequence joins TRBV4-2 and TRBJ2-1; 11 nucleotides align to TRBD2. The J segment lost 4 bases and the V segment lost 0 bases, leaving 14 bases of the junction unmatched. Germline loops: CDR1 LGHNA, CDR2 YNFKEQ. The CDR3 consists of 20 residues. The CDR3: CASSQDSPPLAGGEYNEQFF. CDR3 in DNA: TGTGCCAGCAGCCAAGATTCACCCCCGTTAGCGGGGGGGGAATACAATGAGCAGTTCTTC.

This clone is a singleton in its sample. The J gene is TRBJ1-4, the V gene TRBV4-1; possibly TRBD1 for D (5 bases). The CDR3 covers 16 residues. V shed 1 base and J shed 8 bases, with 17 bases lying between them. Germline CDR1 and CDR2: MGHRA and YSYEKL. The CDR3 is CASSQGVWRGGEKLFF. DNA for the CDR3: TGCGCCAGCAGCCAAGGTGTATGGAGGGGAGGGGAAAAACTGTTTTTT.

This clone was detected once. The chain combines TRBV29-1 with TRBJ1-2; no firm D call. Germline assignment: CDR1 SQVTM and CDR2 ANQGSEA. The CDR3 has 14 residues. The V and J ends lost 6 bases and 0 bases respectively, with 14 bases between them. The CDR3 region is CSVVSQEANYGYTF. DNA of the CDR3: TGCAGCGTGGTCAGTCAGGAAGCTAACTATGGCTACACCTTC. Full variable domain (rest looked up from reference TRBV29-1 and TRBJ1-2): SAVISQKPSRDICQRGTSLTIQCQVDSQVTMMFWYRQQPGQSLTLIATANQGSEATYESGFVIDKFPISRPNLTFSTLTVSNMSPEDSSIYLCSVVSQEANYGYTFGSGTRLTVV.

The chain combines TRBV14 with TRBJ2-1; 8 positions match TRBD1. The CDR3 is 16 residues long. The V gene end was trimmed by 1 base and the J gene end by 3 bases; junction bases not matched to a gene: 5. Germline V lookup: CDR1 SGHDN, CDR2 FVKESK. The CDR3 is CASSQAPQGVYNEQFF. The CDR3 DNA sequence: TGTGCCAGCAGCCAAGCCCCACAGGGGGTCTACAATGAGCAGTTCTTC.

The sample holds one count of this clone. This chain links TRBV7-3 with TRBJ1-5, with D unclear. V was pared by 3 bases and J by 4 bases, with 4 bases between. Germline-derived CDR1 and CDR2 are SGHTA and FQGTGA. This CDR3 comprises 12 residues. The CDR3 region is CASSFINQPQHF. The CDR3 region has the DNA TGTGCCAGCAGCTTTATTAATCAGCCCCAGCATTTT.

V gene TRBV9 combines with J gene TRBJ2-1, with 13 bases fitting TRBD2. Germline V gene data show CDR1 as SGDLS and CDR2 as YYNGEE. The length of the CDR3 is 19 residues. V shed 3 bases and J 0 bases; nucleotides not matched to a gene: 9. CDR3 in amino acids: CASSATSGGPSSSYNEQFF. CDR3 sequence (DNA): TGTGCCAGCAGCGCGACTAGCGGGGGGCCATCGAGCTCCTACAATGAGCAGTTCTTC.

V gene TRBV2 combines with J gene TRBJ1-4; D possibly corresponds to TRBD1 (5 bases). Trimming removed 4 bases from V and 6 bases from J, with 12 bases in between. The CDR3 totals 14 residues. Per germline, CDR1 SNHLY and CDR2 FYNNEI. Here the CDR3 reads CASSAWGGDEKLFF. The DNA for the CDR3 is TGTGCCAGCAGTGCCTGGGGGGGGGATGAAAAACTGTTTTTT.

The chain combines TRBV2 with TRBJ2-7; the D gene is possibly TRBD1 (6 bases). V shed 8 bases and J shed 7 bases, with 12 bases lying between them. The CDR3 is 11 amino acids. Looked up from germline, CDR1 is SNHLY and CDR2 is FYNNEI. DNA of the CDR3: TGTGCCAGCCAGGGGAATCGGGAGCAGTACTTC. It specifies CASQGNREQYF.

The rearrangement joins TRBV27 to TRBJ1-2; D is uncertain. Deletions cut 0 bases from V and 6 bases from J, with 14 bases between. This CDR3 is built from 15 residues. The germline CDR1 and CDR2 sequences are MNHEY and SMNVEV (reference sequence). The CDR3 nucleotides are TGTGCCAGCAGTTTATCCAGAGGTGGCTCGGATGGCTACACCTTC. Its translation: CASSLSRGGSDGYTF.

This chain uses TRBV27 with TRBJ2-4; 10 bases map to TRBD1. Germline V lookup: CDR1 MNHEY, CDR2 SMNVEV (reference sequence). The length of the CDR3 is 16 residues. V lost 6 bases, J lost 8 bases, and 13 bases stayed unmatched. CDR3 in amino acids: CASSPRSPGQGYIQYF. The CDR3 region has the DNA TGTGCCAGCAGCCCCAGGTCCCCGGGACAGGGGTACATTCAGTACTTC.

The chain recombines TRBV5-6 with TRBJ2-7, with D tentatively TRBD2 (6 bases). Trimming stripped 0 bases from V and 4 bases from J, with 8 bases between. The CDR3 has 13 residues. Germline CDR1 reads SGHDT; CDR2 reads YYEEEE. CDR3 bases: TGTGCCAGCAGCTTGGTTGGGGGGTACGAGCAGTACTTC. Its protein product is CASSLVGGYEQYF.

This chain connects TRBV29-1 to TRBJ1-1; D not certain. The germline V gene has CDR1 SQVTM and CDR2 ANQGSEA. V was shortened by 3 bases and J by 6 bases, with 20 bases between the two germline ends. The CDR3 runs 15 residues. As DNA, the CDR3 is TGCAGCGTTGAGATCCGCCCGGGAATCGGGTCTGAAGCTTTCTTT. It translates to CSVEIRPGIGSEAFF.

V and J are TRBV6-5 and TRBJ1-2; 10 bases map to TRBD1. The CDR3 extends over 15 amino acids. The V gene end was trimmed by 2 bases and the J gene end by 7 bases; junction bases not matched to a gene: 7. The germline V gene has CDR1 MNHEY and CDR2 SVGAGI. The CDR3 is CASSYDQGQGSGYTF. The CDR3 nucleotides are TGTGCCAGCAGTTACGACCAGGGACAGGGGTCTGGCTACACCTTC.

The CDR3 sequence is CSARGTGSDGELFF. The CDR3 DNA sequence: TGCAGCGCTAGGGGGACGGGGTCCGACGGGGAGCTGTTTTTT. The V and J genes are TRBV29-1 and TRBJ2-2, with D possibly being TRBD1 (6 bases). The V end was cut by 7 bases, the J end by 7 bases, with 19 bases between. CDR1 and CDR2 from the germline V gene are SQVTM and ANQGSEA. The CDR3 length is 14 residues.

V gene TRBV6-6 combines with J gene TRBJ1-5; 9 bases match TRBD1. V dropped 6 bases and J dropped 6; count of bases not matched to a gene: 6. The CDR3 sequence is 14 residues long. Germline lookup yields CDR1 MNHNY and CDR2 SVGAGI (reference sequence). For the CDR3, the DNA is TGTGCCAGCAGCACGACAGGGGGTATTCAGCCCCAGCATTTT. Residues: CASSTTGGIQPQHF.

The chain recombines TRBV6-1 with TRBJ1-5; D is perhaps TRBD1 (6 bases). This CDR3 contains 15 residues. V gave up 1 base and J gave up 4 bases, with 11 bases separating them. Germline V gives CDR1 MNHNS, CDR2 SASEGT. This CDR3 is CASSEVGHINQPQHF. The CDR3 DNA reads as TGTGCCAGCAGTGAAGTGGGACATATAAATCAGCCCCAGCATTTT.

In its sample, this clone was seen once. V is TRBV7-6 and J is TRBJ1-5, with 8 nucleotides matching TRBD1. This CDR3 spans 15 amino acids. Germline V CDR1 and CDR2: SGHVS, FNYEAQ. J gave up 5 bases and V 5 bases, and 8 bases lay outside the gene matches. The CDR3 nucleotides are TGTGCCAGCAGCCCCTCCGGACAGGGTCATCAGCCCCAGCATTTT. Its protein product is CASSPSGQGHQPQHF.

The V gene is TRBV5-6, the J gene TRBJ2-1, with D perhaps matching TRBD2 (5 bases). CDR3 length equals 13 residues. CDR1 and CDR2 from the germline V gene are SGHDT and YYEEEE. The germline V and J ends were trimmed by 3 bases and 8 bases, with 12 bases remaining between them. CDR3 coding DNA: TGTGCCAGCAGCTCTTTTAGAGCGGATGAGCAGTTCTTC. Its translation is CASSSFRADEQFF.

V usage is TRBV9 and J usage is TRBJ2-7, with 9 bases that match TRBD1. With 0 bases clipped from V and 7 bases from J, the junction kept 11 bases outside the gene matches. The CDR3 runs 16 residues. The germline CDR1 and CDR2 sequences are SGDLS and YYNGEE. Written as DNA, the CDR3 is TGTGCCAGCAGCGTAGCGGGACAGGGAATTTTTAGGGAGCAGTACTTC. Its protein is CASSVAGQGIFREQYF. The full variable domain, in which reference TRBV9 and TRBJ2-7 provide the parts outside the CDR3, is DSGVTQTPKHLITATGQRVTLRCSPRSGDLSVYWYQQSLDQGLQFLIQYYNGEERAKGNILERFSAQQFPDLHSELNLSSLELGDSALYFCASSVAGQGIFREQYFGPGTRLTVT.

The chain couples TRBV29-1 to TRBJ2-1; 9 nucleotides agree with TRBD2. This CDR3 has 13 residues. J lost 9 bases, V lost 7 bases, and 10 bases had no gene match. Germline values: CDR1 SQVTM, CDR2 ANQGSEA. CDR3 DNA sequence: TGCAGCGGCGGGGCGGGGGGGCCGGGTGAGCAGTTCTTC. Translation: CSGGAGGPGEQFF.

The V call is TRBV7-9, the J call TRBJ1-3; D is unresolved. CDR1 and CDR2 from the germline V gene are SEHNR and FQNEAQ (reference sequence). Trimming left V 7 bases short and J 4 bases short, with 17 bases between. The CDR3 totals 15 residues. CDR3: CASKPPYRLGNTIYF. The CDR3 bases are TGTGCCAGCAAACCGCCGTATAGACTCGGAAACACCATATATTTT.

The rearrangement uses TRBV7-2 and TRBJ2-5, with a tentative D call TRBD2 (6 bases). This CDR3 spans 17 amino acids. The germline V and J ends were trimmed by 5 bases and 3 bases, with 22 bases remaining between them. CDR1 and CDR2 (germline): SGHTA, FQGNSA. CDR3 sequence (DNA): TGTGCCAGCAGCCGAGTCCCCGGGGGAGGAGGCGAAGAGACCCAGTACTTC. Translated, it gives CASSRVPGGGGEETQYF.

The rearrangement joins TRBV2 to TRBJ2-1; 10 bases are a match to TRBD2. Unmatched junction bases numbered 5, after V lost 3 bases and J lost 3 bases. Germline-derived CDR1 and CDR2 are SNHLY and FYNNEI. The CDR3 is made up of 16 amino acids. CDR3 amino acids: CASSEPLAGVYNEQFF. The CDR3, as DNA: TGTGCCAGCAGTGAGCCTCTAGCGGGGGTCTACAATGAGCAGTTCTTC.

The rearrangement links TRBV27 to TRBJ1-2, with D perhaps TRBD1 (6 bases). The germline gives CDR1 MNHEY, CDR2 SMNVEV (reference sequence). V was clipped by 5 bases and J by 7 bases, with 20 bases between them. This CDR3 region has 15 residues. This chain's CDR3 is CASSPISQGLSGYTF. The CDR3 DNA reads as TGTGCCAGCAGTCCTATCTCACAGGGTTTAAGTGGCTACACCTTC.

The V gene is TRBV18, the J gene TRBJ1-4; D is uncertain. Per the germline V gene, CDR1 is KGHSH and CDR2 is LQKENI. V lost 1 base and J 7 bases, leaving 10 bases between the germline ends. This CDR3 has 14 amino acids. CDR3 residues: CASSPRGGFEKLFF. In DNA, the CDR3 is TGTGCCAGCTCACCACGCGGAGGCTTTGAAAAACTGTTTTTT.

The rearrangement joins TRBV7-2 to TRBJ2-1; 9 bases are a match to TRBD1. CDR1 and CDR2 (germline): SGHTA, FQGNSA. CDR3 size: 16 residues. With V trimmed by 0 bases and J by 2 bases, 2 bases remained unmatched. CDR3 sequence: CASSLAGTGTYNEQFF. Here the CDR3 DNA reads TGTGCCAGCAGCTTAGCTGGGACAGGGACCTACAATGAGCAGTTCTTC.

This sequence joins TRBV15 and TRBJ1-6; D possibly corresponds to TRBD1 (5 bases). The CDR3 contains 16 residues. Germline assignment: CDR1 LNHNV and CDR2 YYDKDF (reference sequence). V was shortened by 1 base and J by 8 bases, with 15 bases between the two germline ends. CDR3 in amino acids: CATSRGQNVADSPLHF. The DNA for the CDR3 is TGTGCCACCAGCAGAGGACAGAACGTAGCGGATTCACCCCTCCACTTT. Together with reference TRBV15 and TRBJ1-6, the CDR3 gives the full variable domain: DAMVIQNPRYQVTQFGKPVTLSCSQTLNHNVMYWYQQKSSQAPKLLFHYYDKDFNNEADTPDNFQSRRPNTSFCFLDIRSPGLGDTAMYLCATSRGQNVADSPLHFGNGTRLTVT.

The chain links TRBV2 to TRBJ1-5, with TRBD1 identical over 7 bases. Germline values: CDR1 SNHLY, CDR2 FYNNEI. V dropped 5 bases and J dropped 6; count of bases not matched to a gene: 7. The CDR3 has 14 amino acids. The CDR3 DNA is TGTGCCAGCAGTACCGGGACAGAAATTCAGCCCCAGCATTTT. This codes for CASSTGTEIQPQHF.